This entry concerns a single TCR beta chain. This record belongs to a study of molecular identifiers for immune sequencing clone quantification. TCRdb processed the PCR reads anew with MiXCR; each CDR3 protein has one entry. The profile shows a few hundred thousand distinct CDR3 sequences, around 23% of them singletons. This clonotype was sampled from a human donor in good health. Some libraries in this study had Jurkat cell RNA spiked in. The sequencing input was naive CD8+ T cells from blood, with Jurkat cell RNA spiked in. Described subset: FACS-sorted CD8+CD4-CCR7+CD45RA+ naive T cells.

This CDR3 reads CASSTPGTSGRKDTQYF. CDR3 DNA sequence: TGTGCCAGCAGCACCCCCGGGACTAGCGGGAGGAAAGATACGCAGTATTTT. This sequence joins TRBV27 and TRBJ2-3; 15 bases fit TRBD2. The germline gives CDR1 MNHEY, CDR2 SMNVEV (reference sequence). This CDR3 has 17 residues. J was trimmed by 5 bases and V by 6 bases; bases with no gene match: 9.